This TCR beta chain was obtained from a study of cytomegalovirus exposure and HLA in healthy donors. The CDR3 extends over 11 amino acids. CDR1 is SGHVS, CDR2 FQNEAQ, per germline. Trimming shortened V by 5 bases and J by 14 bases, and 13 bases separated the two germline ends. The PCR contained 60 Vbeta and 13 Jbeta primers. Measured with immunoSEQ multiplex PCR; TCRdb has only the in-frame clones, and not every one. Of about 120,000 clones detected, over 75% appear once; the ten largest clones hold roughly 6%. This sequence originates from a young man in good health and CMV-seropositive. The sequenced sample consisted of PBMCs. The chain combines TRBV7-8 with TRBJ2-1; maybe TRBD1 (6 bases). CDR3: CASSTGQPEFF. The CDR3 nucleotides read TGTGCCAGCAGCACCGGACAGCCTGAGTTCTTC.